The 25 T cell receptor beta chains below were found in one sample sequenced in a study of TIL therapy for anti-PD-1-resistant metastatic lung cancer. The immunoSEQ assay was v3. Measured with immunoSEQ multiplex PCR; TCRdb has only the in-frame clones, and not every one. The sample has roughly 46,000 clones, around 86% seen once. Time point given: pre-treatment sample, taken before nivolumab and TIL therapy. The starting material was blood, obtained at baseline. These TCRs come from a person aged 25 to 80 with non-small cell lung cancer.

CDR3 DNA: TGTGCCATCAGTGAGGGACAGAGCTATGGCTACACCTTC. Translation gives CAISEGQSYGYTF. V is TRBV10-3 and J is TRBJ1-2; D possibly corresponds to TRBD1 (6 bases). The CDR3 loop spans 13 amino acids. Trimming left V 2 bases short and J 4 bases short, with 8 bases between. From germline, CDR1 is ENHRY and CDR2 SYGVKD.

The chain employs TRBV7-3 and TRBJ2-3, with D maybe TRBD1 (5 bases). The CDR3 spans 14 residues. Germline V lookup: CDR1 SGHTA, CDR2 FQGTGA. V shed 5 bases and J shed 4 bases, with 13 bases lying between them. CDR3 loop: CASSQGGWADTQYF. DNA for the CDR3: TGTGCCAGCAGCCAGGGTGGGTGGGCAGATACGCAGTATTTT.

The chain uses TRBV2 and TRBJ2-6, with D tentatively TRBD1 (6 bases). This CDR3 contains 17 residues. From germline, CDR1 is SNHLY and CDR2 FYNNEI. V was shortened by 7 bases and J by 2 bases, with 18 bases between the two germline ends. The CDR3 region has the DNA TGTGCCAGCACCGAGCAGGGGTGGGGAGCTGGGGCCAACGTCCTGACTTTC. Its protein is CASTEQGWGAGANVLTF. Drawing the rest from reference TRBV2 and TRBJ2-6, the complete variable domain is EPEVTQTPSHQVTQMGQEVILRCVPISNHLYFYWYRQILGQKVEFLVSFYNNEISEKSEIFDDQFSVERPDGSNFTLKIRSTKLEDSAMYFCASTEQGWGAGANVLTFGAGSRLTVL.

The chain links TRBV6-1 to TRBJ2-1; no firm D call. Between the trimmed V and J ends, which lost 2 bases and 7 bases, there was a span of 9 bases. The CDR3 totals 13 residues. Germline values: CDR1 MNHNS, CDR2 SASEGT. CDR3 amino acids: CASSEQARNEQFF. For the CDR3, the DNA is TGTGCCAGCAGTGAACAGGCTAGGAATGAGCAGTTCTTC.

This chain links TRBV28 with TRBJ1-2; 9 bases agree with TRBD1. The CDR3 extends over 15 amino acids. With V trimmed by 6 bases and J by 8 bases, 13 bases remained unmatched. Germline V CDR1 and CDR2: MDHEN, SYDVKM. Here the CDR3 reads CASRPTDGTGRGYTF. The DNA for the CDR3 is TGTGCCAGCAGGCCGACCGACGGGACAGGGCGCGGCTACACCTTC.

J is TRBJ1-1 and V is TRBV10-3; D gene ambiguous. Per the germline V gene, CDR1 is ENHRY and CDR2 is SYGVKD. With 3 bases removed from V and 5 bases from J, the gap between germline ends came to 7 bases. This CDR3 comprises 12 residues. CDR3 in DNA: TGTGCCATCAGTGATCGAGGGACTGAAGCTTTCTTT. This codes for CAISDRGTEAFF.

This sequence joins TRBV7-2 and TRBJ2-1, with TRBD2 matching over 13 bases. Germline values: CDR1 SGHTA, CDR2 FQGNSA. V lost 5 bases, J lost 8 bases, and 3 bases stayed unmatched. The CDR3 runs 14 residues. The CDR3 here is CASSPGLAGDEQFF. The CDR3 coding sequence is TGTGCCAGCAGCCCTGGACTAGCGGGAGATGAGCAGTTCTTC. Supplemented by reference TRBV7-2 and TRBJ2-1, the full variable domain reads GAGVSQSPSNKVTEKGKDVELRCDPISGHTALYWYRQSLGQGLEFLIYFQGNSAPDKSGLPSDRFSAERTGGSVSTLTIQRTQQEDSAVYLCASSPGLAGDEQFFGPGTRLTVL.

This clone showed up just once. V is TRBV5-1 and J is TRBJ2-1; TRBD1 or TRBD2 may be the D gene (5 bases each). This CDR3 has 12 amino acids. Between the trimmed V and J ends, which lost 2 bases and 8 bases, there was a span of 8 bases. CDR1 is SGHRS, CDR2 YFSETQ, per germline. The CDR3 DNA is TGCGCCAGCAGCTTCGTGGGGGATGAGCAGTTCTTC. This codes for CASSFVGDEQFF.

CDR3 bases: TGTGCCAGTAATAACAGGGCCGAGAATGAAAAACTGTTTTTT. Its translation: CASNNRAENEKLFF. The rearrangement joins TRBV19 to TRBJ1-4, with a possible D match to TRBD1 (6 bases). The CDR3 runs to 14 residues. Germline assignment: CDR1 LNHDA and CDR2 SQIVND (reference sequence). Trimming removed 7 bases from V and 5 bases from J, with 14 bases in between.

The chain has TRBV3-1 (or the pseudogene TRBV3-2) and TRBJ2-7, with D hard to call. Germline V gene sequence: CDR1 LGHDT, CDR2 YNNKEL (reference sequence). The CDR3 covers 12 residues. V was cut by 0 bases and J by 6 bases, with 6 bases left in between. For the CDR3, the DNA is TGTGCCAGCAGCCAAGATGTGGTCGAGCAGTACTTC. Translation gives CASSQDVVEQYF.

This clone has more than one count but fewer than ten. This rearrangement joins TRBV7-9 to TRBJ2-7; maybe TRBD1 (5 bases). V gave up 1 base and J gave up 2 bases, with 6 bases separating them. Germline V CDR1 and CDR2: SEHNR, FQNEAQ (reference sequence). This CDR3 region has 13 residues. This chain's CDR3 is CASSLETAYEQYF. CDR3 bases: TGTGCCAGCAGCTTAGAGACAGCCTACGAGCAGTACTTC.

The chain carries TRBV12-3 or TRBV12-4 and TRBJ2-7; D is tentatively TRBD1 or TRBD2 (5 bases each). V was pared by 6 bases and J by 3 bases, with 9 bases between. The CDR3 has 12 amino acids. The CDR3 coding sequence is TGTGCCAGCAGCCCTGGGGGCTACGAGCAGTACTTC. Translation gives CASSPGGYEQYF.

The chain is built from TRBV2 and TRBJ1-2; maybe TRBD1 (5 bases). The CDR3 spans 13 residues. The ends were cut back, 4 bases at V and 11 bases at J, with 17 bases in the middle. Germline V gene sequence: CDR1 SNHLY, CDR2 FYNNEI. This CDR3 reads CASSVDPGTEYTF. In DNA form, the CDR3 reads TGTGCCAGCAGTGTAGATCCCGGGACCGAATACACCTTC.

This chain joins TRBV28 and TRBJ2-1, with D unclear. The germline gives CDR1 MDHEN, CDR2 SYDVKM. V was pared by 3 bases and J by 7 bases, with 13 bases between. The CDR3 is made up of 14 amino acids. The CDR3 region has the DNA TGTGCCAGCAGTTTTGGCTTTGGCGGTAATGAGCAGTTCTTC. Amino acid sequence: CASSFGFGGNEQFF.

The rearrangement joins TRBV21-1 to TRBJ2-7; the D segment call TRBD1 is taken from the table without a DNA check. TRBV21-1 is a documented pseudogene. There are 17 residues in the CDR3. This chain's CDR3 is CASSKASEDRGAYEQYF. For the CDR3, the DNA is TGTGCCAGCAGCAAAGCGAGTGAGGACAGGGGCGCTTACGAGCAGTACTTC.

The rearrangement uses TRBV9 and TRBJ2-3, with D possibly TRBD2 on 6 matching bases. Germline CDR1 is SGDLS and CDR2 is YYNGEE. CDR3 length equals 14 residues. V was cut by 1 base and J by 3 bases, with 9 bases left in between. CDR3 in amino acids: CASSVLALTDTQYF. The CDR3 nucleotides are TGTGCCAGCAGCGTACTAGCGCTAACAGATACGCAGTATTTT.

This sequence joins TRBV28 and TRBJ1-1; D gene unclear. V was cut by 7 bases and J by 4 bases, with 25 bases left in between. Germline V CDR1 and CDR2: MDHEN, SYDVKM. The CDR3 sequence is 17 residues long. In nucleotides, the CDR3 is TGTGCCAGCACTCACCGGGGAACCTCCCGATCGGGCACTGAAGCTTTCTTT. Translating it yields CASTHRGTSRSGTEAFF. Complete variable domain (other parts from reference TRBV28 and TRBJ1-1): DVKVTQSSRYLVKRTGEKVFLECVQDMDHENMFWYRQDPGLGLRLIYFSYDVKMKEKGDIPEGYSVSREKKERFSLILESASTNQTSMYLCASTHRGTSRSGTEAFFGQGTRLTVV.

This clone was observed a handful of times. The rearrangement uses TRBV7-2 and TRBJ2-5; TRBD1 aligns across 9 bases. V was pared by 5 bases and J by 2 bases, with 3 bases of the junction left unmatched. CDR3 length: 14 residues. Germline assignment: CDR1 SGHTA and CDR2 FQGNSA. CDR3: CASSQTGGQETQYF. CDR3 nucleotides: TGTGCCAGCAGCCAGACAGGGGGTCAAGAGACCCAGTACTTC.

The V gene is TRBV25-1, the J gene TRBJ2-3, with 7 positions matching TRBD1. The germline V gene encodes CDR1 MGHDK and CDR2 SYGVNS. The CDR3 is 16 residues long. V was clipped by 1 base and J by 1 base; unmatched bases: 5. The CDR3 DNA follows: TGTGCCAGCAGTGAATTTATTGGGACAGGCACAGATACGCAGTATTTT. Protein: CASSEFIGTGTDTQYF.

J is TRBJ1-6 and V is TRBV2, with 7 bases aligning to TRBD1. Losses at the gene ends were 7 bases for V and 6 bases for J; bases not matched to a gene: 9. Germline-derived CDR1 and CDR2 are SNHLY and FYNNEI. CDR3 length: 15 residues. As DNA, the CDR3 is TGTGCCAGCACCGTCCTGGGGACAGCTAATTCACCCCTCCACTTT. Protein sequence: CASTVLGTANSPLHF.

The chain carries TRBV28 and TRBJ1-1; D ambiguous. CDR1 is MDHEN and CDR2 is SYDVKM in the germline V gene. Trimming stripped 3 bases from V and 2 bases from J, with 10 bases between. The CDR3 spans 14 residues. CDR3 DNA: TGTGCCAGCAGTTTGGGTGCCGGTAACACTGAAGCTTTCTTT. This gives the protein CASSLGAGNTEAFF.

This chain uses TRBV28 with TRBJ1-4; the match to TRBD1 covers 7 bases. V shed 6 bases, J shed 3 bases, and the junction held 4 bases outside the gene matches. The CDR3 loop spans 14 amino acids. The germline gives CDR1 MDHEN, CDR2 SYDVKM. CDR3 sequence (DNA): TGTGCCAGCAGGAGACAGGGCTCTAATGAAAAACTGTTTTTT. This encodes CASRRQGSNEKLFF.

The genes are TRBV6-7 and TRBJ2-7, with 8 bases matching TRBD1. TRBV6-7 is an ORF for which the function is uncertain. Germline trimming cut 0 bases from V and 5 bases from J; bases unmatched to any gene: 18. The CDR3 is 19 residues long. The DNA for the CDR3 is TGTGCCAGCAGTTACTCGTCCCACCCGGAGGACAGGGTGTCCGACGAGCAGTACTTC. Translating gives CASSYSSHPEDRVSDEQYF.

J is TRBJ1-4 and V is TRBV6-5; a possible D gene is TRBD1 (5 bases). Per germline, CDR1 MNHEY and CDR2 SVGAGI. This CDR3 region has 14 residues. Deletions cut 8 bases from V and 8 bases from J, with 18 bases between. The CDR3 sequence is CASGGEGFGEKLFF. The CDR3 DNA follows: TGTGCCAGCGGGGGGGAGGGATTTGGGGAAAAACTGTTTTTT.

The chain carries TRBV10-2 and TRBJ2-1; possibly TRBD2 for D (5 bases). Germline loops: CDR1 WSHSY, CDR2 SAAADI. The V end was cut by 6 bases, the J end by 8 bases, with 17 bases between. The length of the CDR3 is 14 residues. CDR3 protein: CASRIGLMSDEQFF. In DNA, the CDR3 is TGCGCCAGCAGGATTGGACTGATGAGTGATGAGCAGTTCTTC.